This T cell receptor beta chain was observed in a study of T cells in Graves' hyperthyroidism and ophthalmopathy. General study results and limits: Ophthalmopathy got predicted by the model a median around 6.6 months before its onset. Blood shared most expanded thyroid clonotypes above 0.001.

The diagnoses drew upon clinical symptoms, serum thyroxine and TRAb, thyroid ultrasound and orbital computed tomography. Regions amplified from RNA transcripts were the TCR beta CDR3 regions. RT-PCR in the first round (using the HTBI primer set) targeted the TCR CDR3. One entry per CDR3 protein, called by TCRdb with MiXCR from the multiplex PCR reads. The sample shows 210,000 or so distinct CDR3 sequences, roughly 15% of them seen only once. This clonotype has a count of ten or more. Antigen unknown. Germline V gene data show CDR1 as MNHEY and CDR2 as SMNVEV (reference sequence). The CDR3 length is 16 residues. The V segment lost 6 bases and the J segment 4 bases; nucleotides outside the gene matches: 14.

This TCR derives from a man in his forties or fifties with Graves' hyperthyroidism. The J gene is TRBJ2-7, the V gene TRBV27, with 8 positions matching TRBD2. The material sequenced was blood. As DNA, the CDR3 is TGTGCCAGCAGCCCTCTAGCGGGCTCACCTAGTTACGAGCAGTACTTC. Amino acid sequence: CASSPLAGSPSYEQYF.